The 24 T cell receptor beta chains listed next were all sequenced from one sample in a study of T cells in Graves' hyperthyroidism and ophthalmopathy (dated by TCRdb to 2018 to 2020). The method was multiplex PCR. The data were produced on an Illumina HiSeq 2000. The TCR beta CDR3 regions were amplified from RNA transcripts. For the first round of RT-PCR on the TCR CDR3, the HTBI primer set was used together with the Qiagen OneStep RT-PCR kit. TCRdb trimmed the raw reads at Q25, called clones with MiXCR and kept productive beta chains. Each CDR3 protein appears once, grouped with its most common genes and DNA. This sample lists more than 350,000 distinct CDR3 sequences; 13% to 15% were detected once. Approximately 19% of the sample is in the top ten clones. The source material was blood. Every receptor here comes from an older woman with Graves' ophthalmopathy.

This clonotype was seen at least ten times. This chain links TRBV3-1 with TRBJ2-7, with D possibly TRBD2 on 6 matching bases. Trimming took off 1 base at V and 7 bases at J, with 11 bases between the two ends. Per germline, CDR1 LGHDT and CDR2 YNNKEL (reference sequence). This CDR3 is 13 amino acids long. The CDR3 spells CASSQAIRGEQYF. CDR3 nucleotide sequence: TGTGCCAGCAGCCAAGCCATCCGGGGGGAGCAGTACTTC.

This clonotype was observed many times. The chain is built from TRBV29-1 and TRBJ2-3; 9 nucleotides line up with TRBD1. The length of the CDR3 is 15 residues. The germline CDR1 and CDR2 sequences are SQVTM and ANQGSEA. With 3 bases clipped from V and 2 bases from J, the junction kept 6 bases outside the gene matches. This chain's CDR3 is CSVDTGTGLTDTQYF. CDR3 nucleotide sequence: TGCAGCGTTGACACCGGGACAGGGCTCACAGATACGCAGTATTTT.

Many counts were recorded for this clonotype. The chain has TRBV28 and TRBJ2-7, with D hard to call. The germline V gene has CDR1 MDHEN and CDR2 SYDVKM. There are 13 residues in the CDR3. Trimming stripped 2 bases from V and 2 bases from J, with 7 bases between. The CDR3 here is CASSLTIPYEQYF. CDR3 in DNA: TGTGCCAGCAGTTTAACAATCCCCTACGAGCAGTACTTC.

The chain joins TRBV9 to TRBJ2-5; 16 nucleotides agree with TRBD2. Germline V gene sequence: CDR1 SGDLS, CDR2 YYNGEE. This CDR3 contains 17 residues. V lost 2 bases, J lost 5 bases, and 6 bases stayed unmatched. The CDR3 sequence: CASSVGTSGRALETQYF. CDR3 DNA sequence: TGTGCCAGCAGCGTGGGGACTAGCGGGAGGGCTTTGGAGACCCAGTACTTC.

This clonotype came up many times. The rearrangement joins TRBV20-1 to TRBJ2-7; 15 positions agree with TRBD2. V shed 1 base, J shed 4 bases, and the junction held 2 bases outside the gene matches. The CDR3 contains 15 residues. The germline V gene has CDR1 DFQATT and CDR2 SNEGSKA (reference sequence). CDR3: CSARVGLAGGYEQYF. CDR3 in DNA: TGCAGTGCTAGAGTCGGACTAGCGGGGGGGTACGAGCAGTACTTC.

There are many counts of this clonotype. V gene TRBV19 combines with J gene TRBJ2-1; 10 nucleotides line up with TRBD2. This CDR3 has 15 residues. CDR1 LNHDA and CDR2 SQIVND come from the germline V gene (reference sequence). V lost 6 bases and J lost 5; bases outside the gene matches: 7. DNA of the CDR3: TGTGCCAGTAGAAGCGGGAGGGCCACCCACAATGAGCAGTTCTTC. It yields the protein CASRSGRATHNEQFF.

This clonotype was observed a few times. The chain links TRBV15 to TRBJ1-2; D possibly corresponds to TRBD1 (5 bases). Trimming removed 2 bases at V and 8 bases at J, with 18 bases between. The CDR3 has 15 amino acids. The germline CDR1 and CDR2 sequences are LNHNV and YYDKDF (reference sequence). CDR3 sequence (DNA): TGTGCCACCAGCAGATCCGGGACGGTCCCAAGAGGCTACACCTTC. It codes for CATSRSGTVPRGYTF.

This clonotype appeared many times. The CDR3 here is CASSYPGVGNEQFF. Here the CDR3 DNA reads TGTGCCAGCAGCTACCCGGGGGTAGGGAATGAGCAGTTCTTC. The rearrangement links TRBV13 to TRBJ2-1; weak D call: TRBD2 (6 bases). Trimming pared 4 bases from V and 7 bases from J, leaving 14 bases between. The CDR3 length is 14 residues. Germline assignment: CDR1 PRHDT and CDR2 FYEKMQ (reference sequence).

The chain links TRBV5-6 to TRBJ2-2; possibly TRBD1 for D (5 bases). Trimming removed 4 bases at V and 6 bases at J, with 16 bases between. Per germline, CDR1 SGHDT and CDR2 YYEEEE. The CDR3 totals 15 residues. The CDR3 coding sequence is TGTGCCAGCAGCCCCTCCTTTACAGGTTCCGGGGAGCTGTTTTTT. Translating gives CASSPSFTGSGELFF.

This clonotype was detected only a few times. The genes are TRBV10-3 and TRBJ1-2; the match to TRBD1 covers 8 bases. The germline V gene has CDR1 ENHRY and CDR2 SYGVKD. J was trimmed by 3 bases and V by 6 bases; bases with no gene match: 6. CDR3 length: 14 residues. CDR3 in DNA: TGTGCCATCAGAGGGGACAGGTCGCACTATGGCTACACCTTC. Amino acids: CAIRGDRSHYGYTF.

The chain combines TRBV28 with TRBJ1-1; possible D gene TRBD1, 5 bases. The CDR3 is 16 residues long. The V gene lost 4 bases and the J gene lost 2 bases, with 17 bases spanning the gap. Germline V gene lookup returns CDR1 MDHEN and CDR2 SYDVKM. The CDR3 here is CASSSPAGNINTEAFF. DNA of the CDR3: TGTGCCAGCAGTTCCCCCGCAGGGAATATAAACACTGAAGCTTTCTTT.

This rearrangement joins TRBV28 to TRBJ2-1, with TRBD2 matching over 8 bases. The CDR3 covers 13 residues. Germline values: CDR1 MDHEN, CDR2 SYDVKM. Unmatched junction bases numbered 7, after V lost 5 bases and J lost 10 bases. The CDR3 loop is CASSTTGTREQFF. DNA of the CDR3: TGTGCCAGCAGTACAACCGGGACTAGAGAGCAGTTCTTC.

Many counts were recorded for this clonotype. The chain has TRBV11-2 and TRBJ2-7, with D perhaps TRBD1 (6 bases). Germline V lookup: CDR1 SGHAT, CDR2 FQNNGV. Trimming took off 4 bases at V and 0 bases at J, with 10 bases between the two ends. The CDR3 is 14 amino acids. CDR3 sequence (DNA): TGTGCCAGCAGCTCTCAGGGGAGCTCCTACGAGCAGTACTTC. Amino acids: CASSSQGSSYEQYF.

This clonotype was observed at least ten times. The CDR3 coding sequence is TGTGCCAGCAGCCAAGGGAGCGGGAACACAGATACGCAGTATTTT. Translating gives CASSQGSGNTDTQYF. This chain joins TRBV4-2 and TRBJ2-3, with 7 bases lining up with TRBD2. V dropped 1 base and J dropped 2; count of bases not matched to a gene: 3. The germline V gene has CDR1 LGHNA and CDR2 YNFKEQ. The CDR3 sequence is 15 residues long.

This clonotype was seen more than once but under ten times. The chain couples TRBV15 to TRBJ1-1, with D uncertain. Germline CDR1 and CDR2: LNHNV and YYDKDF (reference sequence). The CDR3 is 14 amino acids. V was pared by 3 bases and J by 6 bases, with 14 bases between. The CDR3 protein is CATSRGTNFAEAFF. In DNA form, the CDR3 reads TGTGCCACCAGCAGGGGAACAAATTTCGCTGAAGCTTTCTTT.

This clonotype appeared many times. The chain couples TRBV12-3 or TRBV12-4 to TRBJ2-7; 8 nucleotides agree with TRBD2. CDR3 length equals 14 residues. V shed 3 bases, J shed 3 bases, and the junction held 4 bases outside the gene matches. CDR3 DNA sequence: TGTGCCAGCAGTTTTTCGAGCGGGAGCTACGAGCAGTACTTC. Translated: CASSFSSGSYEQYF.

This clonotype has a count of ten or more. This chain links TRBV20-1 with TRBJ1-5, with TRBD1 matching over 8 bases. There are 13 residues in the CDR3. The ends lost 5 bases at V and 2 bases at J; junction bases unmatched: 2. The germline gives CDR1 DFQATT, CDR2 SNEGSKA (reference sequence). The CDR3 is CSASRGRNQPQHF. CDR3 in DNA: TGCAGTGCTTCCAGGGGGCGCAATCAGCCCCAGCATTTT.

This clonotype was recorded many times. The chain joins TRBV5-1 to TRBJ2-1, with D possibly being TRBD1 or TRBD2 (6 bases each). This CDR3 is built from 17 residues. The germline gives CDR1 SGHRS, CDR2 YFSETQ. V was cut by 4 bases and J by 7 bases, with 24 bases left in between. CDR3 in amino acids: CASSGRIDALGGNEQFF. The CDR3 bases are TGCGCCAGCAGCGGACGAATAGACGCATTAGGGGGGAATGAGCAGTTCTTC.

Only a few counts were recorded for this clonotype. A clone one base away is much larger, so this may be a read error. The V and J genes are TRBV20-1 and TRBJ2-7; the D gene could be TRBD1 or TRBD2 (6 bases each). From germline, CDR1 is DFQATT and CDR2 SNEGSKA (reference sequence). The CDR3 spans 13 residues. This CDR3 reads CSTSQLWGREQYF. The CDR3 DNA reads TGCAGTACTAGCCAACTGTGGGGGCGCGAGCAGTACTTC.

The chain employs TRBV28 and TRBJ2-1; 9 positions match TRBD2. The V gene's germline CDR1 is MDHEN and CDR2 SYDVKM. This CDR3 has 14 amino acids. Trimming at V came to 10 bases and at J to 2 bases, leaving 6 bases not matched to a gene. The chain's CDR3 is CATNRGRAYNEQFF. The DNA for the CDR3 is TGTGCCACCAATCGCGGGAGGGCCTACAATGAGCAGTTCTTC.

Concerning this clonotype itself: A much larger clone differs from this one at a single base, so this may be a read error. CDR3: CASSARDGYTF. DNA for the CDR3: TGTGCCAGCAGCGCACGGGATGGCTACACCTTC. V is TRBV5-6 and J is TRBJ1-2; D unclear. From germline, CDR1 is SGHDT and CDR2 YYEEEE. Deletions cut 4 bases from V and 6 bases from J, with 7 bases between. This CDR3 comprises 11 residues.

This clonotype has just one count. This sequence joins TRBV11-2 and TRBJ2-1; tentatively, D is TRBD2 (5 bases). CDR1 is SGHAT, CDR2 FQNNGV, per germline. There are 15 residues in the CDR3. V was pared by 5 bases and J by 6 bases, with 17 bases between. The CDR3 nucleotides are TGTGCCAGCAGCCCGACGGCCGGACTGATCAATGAGCAGTTCTTC. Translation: CASSPTAGLINEQFF.

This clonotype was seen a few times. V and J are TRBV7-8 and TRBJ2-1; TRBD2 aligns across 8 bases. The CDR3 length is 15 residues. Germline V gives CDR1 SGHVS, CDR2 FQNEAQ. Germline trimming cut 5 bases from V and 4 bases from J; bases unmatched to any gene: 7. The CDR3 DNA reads TGTGCCAGCAGCCCTTCGGAGCGGGAGTACAATGAGCAGTTCTTC. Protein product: CASSPSEREYNEQFF.

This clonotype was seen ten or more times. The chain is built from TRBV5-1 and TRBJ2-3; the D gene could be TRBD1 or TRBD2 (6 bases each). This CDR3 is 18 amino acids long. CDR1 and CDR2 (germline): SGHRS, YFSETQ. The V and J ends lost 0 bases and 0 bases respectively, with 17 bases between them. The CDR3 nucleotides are TGCGCCAGCAGCTTGGGGGGCGGGACACCGACTAGCACAGATACGCAGTATTTT. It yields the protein CASSLGGGTPTSTDTQYF.